This TCR beta chain was recorded in a study of human T cells and chemical hapten exposure (dated by TCRdb to the early 2020s). About the investigation overall: For sensitization, 2% DPC in acetone was applied to a roughly 2 cm by roughly 2 cm area of upper inner arm skin. Most of the patients in the cohort were female, and the cohort covered alopecia areata with under or over 50% scalp involvement, alopecia totalis and alopecia universalis. Libraries were pooled for sequencing, and per-sample TCR yields varied mainly because of small differences in library volumes within the pool. Patch tests used Finn chambers with 0.01% DPC on the upper back, scored after 6 days by International Contact Dermatitis Research Group standards. Blood for TCR sequencing was provided by twenty-nine alopecia patients at one to four time points (pre-sensitization, 2, 6 and 24 weeks). This study followed changes in the peripheral blood TCR repertoire in vivo during primary and secondary sensitization of alopecia patients to the hapten diphenylcyclopropenone (DPC). Patients additionally received weekly therapeutic DPC doses to the scalp throughout the approximately 25-week study period. Patient blood was sampled pre-sensitization (week 0) and at 2, 6 and about 24 weeks after DPC sensitization.

This clonotype was counted between two and nine times. The target of this receptor is not known. No quality values exist for individual bases; no much larger clone is one base distant. Reading the label with the study, this specimen's time point is: patch test 3, about 24 weeks after DPC sensitization. Explained via the paper, the treatment or condition label denotes: therapeutic diphenylcyclopropenone sensitization with weekly scalp DPC. At each patch-test visit, blood was drawn before the patch test was applied. Patients were eligible if aged 18 to 70, diagnosed with alopecia and judged suitable for DPC therapy, and pregnant patients were excluded. Unfractionated whole blood was collected in Tempus Blood RNA tubes, and total RNA was extracted from that blood. What the authors observed across the whole study: Repeated subsampling changed both the strength of the expansion versus patch-test correlation and the threshold at which that correlation became significant. Expanded TCRs formed significantly more large CDR3 similarity clusters than pre-sensitization or healthy control sets, consistent with antigen-driven responses. No change with DPC sensitization was found in the number of TCRs above 1 in 1000 frequency, and no evidence of global repertoire structure alterations was found. A positive correlation was found between the number of PT1 expanded TCRs and patch test score, with significance reached at thresholds 8, 16 and 32 but not 4. Because all patients had alopecia, a presumed autoimmune disease, the immune response of the patients might differ from that of healthy individuals.

Receptor amplification or capture employed RACE. TCRdb lists the instrument as NextSeq 500. During library preparation, unique molecular identifiers were attached to individual cDNA molecules so that TCRs could be counted quantitatively and reproducibly. Both TCR alpha and TCR beta chains were sequenced from each blood RNA sample. In the authors' own workflow: Samples had a median of about 96,000 TCRs, with a range from roughly 23,224 to 750,000. V, J and CDR3 annotation of the TCR reads was carried out using the Decombinator software suite. Every sample was subsampled to the same number of TCRs (28,000) for the PS versus PT1 abundance plots. Expanded TCRs were defined as absent before sensitization and observed at least eight times at the 2-week time point. TCRdb reworked the public reads: Q25 trimming with fastp, MiXCR clone assembly, productive beta chains retained. Each CDR3 protein gets just one entry, which takes the most common genes and DNA from the rows behind it. These V and J calls rely on TCRdb rather than the paper's analysis. In all, the sample holds around 130,000 distinct CDR3 sequences, and about 11% of those were seen once. The top ten hold around 2.2% of the sample.

The origin of this receptor is a woman aged 45-65 years with alopecia areata. Some clones in this sample may be carry-over from other donors' samples. Material: whole blood, obtained in connection with sensitization to the hapten diphenylcyclopropenone (DPC).

CDR3 region: CSAPNSQRRSTDTQYF. The nucleotide sequence reads TGCAGTGCTCCAAACTCTCAACGGCGGAGCACAGATACGCAGTATTTT. The rearranged segments are TRBV20-1 and TRBJ2-3; the D gene assignment is ambiguous. The V and J ends are trimmed by 5 bases and 0 bases, leaving 18 bases between them. The CDR1 and CDR2 encoded by the germline V gene (reference sequence) are DFQATT and SNEGSKA. Taken from cysteine to phenylalanine, the CDR3 has 16 residues. CDR3 DNA is the only sequence kept; it has 48 bases, read in frame from the first base.